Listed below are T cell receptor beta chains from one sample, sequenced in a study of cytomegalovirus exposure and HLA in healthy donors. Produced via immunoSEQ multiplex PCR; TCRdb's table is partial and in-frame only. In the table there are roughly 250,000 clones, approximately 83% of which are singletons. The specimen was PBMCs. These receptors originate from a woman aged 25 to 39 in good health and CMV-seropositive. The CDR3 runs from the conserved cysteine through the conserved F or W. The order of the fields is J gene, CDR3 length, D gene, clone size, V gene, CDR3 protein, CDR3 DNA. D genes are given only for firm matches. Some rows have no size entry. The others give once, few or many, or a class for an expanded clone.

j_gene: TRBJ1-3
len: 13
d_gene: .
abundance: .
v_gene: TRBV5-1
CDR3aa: CASSLQGGNTIYF
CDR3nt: TGCGCCAGCAGCTTACAGGGCGGAAACACCATATATTTT

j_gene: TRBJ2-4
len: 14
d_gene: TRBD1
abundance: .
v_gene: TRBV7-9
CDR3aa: CASSFDRVWGIQYF
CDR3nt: TGTGCCAGCAGCTTCGACAGGGTTTGGGGCATTCAGTACTTC

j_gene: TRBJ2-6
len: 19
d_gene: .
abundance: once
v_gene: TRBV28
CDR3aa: CASSSTSTVKPSGANVLTF
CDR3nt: TGTGCCAGCAGTTCCACCTCGACAGTAAAACCCTCTGGGGCCAACGTCCTGACTTTC

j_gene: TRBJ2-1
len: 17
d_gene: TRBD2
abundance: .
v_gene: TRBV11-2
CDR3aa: CASSLDTYGRGYNEQFF
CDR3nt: TGTGCCAGCAGCTTAGATACGTACGGGAGGGGGTACAATGAGCAGTTCTTC

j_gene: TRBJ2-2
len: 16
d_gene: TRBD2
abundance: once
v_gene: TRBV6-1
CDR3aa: CASSEWGGEGTGELFF
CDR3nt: TGTGCCAGCAGTGAATGGGGAGGGGAAGGCACCGGGGAGCTGTTTTTT

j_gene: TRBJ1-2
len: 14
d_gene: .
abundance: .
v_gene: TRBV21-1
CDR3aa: CASSKSRRSYGYTF
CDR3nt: TGTGCCAGCAGCAAATCCCGTAGGAGCTATGGCTACACCTTC

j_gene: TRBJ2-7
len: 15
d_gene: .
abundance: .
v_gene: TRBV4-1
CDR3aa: CASSQDPASAYEQYF
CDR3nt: TGCGCCAGCAGCCAAGATCCCGCTAGCGCCTACGAGCAGTACTTC

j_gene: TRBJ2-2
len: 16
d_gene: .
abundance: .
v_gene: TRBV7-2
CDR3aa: CASSSVLGANTGELFF
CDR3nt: TGTGCCAGCAGCTCCGTTTTGGGAGCCAACACCGGGGAGCTGTTTTTT

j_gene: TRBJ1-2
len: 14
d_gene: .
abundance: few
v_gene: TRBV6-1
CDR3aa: CASSEVGGSYGYTF
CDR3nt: TGTGCCAGCAGTGAAGTGGGTGGGAGCTATGGCTACACCTTC

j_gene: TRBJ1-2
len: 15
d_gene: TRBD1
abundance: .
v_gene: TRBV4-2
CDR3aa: CASSLGQGEYYGYTF
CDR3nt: TGTGCCAGCAGCTTGGGACAGGGGGAATACTATGGCTACACCTTC

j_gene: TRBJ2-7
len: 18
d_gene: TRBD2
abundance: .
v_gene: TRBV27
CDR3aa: CASSLNGLAVLGSYEQYF
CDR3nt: TGTGCCAGCAGTTTGAACGGCCTAGCGGTCTTAGGCTCCTACGAGCAGTACTTC

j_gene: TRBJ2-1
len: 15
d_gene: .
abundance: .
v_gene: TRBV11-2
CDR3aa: CASSLELAIYNEQFF
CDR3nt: TGTGCCAGCAGCTTAGAATTGGCAATCTACAATGAGCAGTTCTTC

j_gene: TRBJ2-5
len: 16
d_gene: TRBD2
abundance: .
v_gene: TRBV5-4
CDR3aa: CASSFPSGRGQETQYF
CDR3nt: TGTGCCAGCAGTTTCCCAAGCGGGAGGGGGCAAGAGACCCAGTACTTC

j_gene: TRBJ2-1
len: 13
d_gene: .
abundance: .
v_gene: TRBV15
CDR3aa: CATYRTAGNEQFF
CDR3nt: TGTGCCACCTACAGGACAGCCGGCAATGAGCAGTTCTTC

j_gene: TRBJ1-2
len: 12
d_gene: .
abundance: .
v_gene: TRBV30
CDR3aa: CAWTRGGYGYTF
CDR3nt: TGTGCCTGGACCAGGGGTGGTTATGGCTACACCTTC

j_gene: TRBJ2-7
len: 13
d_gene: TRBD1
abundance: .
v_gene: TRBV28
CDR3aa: CASTTGGFYEQYF
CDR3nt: TGTGCCAGCACCACAGGGGGGTTCTACGAGCAGTACTTC

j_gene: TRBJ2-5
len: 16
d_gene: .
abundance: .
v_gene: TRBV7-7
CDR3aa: CASSLRGGNWEETQYF
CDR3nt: TGTGCCAGCAGCCTTCGAGGAGGCAATTGGGAAGAGACCCAGTACTTC

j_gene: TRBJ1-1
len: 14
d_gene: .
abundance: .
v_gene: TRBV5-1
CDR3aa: CASRLAGMNTEAFF
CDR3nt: TGCGCCAGCAGACTAGCAGGTATGAACACTGAAGCTTTCTTT

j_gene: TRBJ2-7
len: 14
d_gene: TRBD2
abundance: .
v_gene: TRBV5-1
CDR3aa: CASSTSGDSYEQYF
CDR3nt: TGCGCCAGCAGCACCAGCGGGGATTCCTACGAGCAGTACTTC

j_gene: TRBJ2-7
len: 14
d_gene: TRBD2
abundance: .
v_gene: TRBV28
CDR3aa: CASSSSTSGWEQYF
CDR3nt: TGTGCCAGCAGTTCTTCCACTAGCGGCTGGGAGCAGTACTTC

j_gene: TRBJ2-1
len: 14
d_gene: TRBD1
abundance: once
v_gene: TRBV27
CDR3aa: CASNRGESYNEQFF
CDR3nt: TGTGCCAGCAACAGGGGGGAGTCCTACAATGAGCAGTTCTTC

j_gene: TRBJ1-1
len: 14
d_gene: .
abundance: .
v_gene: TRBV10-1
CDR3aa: CASSESGRMTEAFF
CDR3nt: TGCGCCAGCAGTGAGTCGGGGCGGATGACTGAAGCTTTCTTT

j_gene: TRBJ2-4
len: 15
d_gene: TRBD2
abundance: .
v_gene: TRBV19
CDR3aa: CASSILAGTKNIQYF
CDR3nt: TGTGCCAGTAGTATATTAGCGGGAACCAAAAACATTCAGTACTTC

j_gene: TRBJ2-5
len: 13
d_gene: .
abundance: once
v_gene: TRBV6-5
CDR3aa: CASRSQSSGTQYF
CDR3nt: TGTGCCAGCAGGTCACAGTCGTCTGGGACCCAGTACTTC

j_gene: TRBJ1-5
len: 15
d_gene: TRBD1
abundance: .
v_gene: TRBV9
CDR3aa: CASSAAGGTNQPQHF
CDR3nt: TGTGCCAGCAGCGCAGCAGGGGGCACGAATCAGCCCCAGCATTTT

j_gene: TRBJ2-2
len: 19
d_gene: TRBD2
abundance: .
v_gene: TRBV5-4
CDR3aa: CASSAFSGRGKVNTGELFF
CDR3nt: TGTGCCAGCAGCGCGTTTAGCGGGAGGGGTAAAGTGAACACCGGGGAGCTGTTTTTT

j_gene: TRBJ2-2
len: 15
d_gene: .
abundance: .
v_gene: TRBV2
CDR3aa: CASRDLGGYSGELFF
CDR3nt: TGTGCCAGCAGGGATCTGGGCGGGTATTCCGGGGAGCTGTTTTTT

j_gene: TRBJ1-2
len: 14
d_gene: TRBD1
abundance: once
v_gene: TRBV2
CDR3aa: CASIPGTGEGGYTF
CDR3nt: TGTGCCAGCATACCCGGGACAGGGGAAGGTGGCTACACCTTC

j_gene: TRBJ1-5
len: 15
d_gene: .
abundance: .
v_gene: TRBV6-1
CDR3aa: CASRSRGQGHQPQHF
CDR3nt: TGTGCCAGCAGATCCCGTGGGCAGGGGCATCAGCCCCAGCATTTT